Listed below are T cell receptor beta chains from one sample, sequenced in a study of response to subunit inactivated influenza vaccine. In TCRdb, the RT-PCR reads were re-called with MiXCR into one record per CDR3 protein. Of about 500,000 distinct CDR3 sequences listed, more than 15% are singletons. Material: CD4+ T cells sorted from PBMCs, obtained around 25 months after vaccination. All receptors come from a man aged 50-75 years who received an inactivated influenza vaccine. Both conserved end residues are part of each CDR3. D genes are given only for firm matches. Expanded clones get a size class; other rows say once, few or many, or leave the size out.

clone size: few; V gene: TRBV12-3/TRBV12-4; D gene: .; J gene: TRBJ2-1; CDR3 DNA: TGTGCCAGCAACTCGGACAGCTACAATGAGCAGTTCTTC; CDR3 protein: CASNSDSYNEQFF
clone size: few; V gene: TRBV20-1; D gene: .; J gene: TRBJ2-5; CDR3 DNA: TGCAGTACAGGGACCGCGCGCCAAGAGACCCAGTACTTC; CDR3 protein: CSTGTARQETQYF
clone size: .; V gene: TRBV5-1; D gene: .; J gene: TRBJ1-4; CDR3 DNA: TGCGCCAGCAGCTTGACTGTCGGTTCTAATGAAAAACTGTTTTTT; CDR3 protein: CASSLTVGSNEKLFF
clone size: many; V gene: TRBV5-1; D gene: TRBD1; J gene: TRBJ2-2; CDR3 DNA: TGCGCCAGCAGCTTGGACAGGGGCGCGAACACCGGGGAGCTGTTTTTT; CDR3 protein: CASSLDRGANTGELFF
clone size: .; V gene: TRBV3-1; D gene: TRBD2; J gene: TRBJ2-7; CDR3 DNA: TGTGCCAGCAGCCAGCTGAGACTAGCGGGACTGCAGTACTTC; CDR3 protein: CASSQLRLAGLQYF
clone size: .; V gene: TRBV20-1; D gene: TRBD1; J gene: TRBJ1-1; CDR3 DNA: TGCAGTGAAATTACTGCGTGGGGACAGGGGCCCCCGAACACTGAAGCTTTCTTT; CDR3 protein: CSEITAWGQGPPNTEAFF
clone size: many; V gene: TRBV6-1; D gene: TRBD1; J gene: TRBJ1-5; CDR3 DNA: TGTGCCAGCATGGGCCAAGGGGGCCAGCCCCAGCATTTT; CDR3 protein: CASMGQGGQPQHF
clone size: .; V gene: TRBV7-8; D gene: TRBD1; J gene: TRBJ1-5; CDR3 DNA: TGTGCCAGCAGCTTACGCCGGGACAGAGGTCAGCCCCAGCATTTT; CDR3 protein: CASSLRRDRGQPQHF
clone size: .; V gene: TRBV12-3/TRBV12-4; D gene: TRBD1; J gene: TRBJ2-7; CDR3 DNA: TGTGCCAGCAGTTTGGTGGGACAGGCGGGCGAGCAGTACTTC; CDR3 protein: CASSLVGQAGEQYF
clone size: .; V gene: TRBV12-3/TRBV12-4; D gene: .; J gene: TRBJ2-1; CDR3 DNA: TGTGCCAGCAGCCTTCAGGGACTTAGGTCTCCTGAGCAGTTCTTC; CDR3 protein: CASSLQGLRSPEQFF
clone size: .; V gene: TRBV29-1; D gene: .; J gene: TRBJ2-4; CDR3 DNA: TGCAGCGTTGCCACCCAGAAAAACATTCAGTACTTC; CDR3 protein: CSVATQKNIQYF
clone size: .; V gene: TRBV12-3/TRBV12-4; D gene: .; J gene: TRBJ1-2; CDR3 DNA: TGTGCCAGCAGCCAAGGCCCCGGGTTGGCCTATGGCTACACCTTC; CDR3 protein: CASSQGPGLAYGYTF
clone size: few; V gene: TRBV12-3/TRBV12-4; D gene: .; J gene: TRBJ1-2; CDR3 DNA: TGTGCCAGCAGTTTAATGGGAAACTATGGCTACACCTTC; CDR3 protein: CASSLMGNYGYTF
clone size: many; V gene: TRBV12-3/TRBV12-4; D gene: .; J gene: TRBJ2-1; CDR3 DNA: TGTGCCAGCAGATCCCAAAACAGGGTCGGGCAGTTCTTC; CDR3 protein: CASRSQNRVGQFF
clone size: few; V gene: TRBV6-2/TRBV6-3; D gene: .; J gene: TRBJ2-5; CDR3 DNA: TGTGCCAGCAATTGGGACAACCAAGAGACCCAGTACTTC; CDR3 protein: CASNWDNQETQYF
clone size: .; V gene: TRBV7-9; D gene: .; J gene: TRBJ1-4; CDR3 DNA: TGTGCCAGCAGCTTAGCGCTTGGTGAAAAACTGTTTTTT; CDR3 protein: CASSLALGEKLFF
clone size: .; V gene: TRBV5-1; D gene: .; J gene: TRBJ2-1; CDR3 DNA: TGCGCCAGCAGCATGAGCCGCGGGGTCAGTGACGATGAGCAGTTCTTC; CDR3 protein: CASSMSRGVSDDEQFF
clone size: few; V gene: TRBV12-3/TRBV12-4; D gene: TRBD2; J gene: TRBJ2-3; CDR3 DNA: TGTGCCAGCCACGATGGGGGGGGGTCCCACACAGATACGCAGTATTTT; CDR3 protein: CASHDGGGSHTDTQYF
clone size: many; V gene: TRBV18; D gene: .; J gene: TRBJ2-7; CDR3 DNA: TGTGCCAGCTCAGTGAATCAAGGCGAGCAGTACTTC; CDR3 protein: CASSVNQGEQYF
clone size: .; V gene: TRBV20-1; D gene: .; J gene: TRBJ2-4; CDR3 DNA: TGCAGTGCTAGAGATATAAAACTCGCGGAGGGAGTGGAGTACTTC; CDR3 protein: CSARDIKLAEGVEYF
clone size: .; V gene: TRBV6-1; D gene: .; J gene: TRBJ1-1; CDR3 DNA: TGTGCCACCTGGACCGTGCGCACTGAAGCTTTCTTT; CDR3 protein: CATWTVRTEAFF
clone size: .; V gene: TRBV24-1; D gene: TRBD1; J gene: TRBJ2-1; CDR3 DNA: TGTGCCACCAGTGATTACAGGGGCCGTGATTACAATGAGCAGTTCTTC; CDR3 protein: CATSDYRGRDYNEQFF
clone size: few; V gene: TRBV4-3; D gene: .; J gene: TRBJ2-1; CDR3 DNA: TGCGCCAGCAGCCAAGATACCGGGGACTACAATGAGCAGTTCTTC; CDR3 protein: CASSQDTGDYNEQFF
clone size: few; V gene: TRBV20-1; D gene: TRBD1; J gene: TRBJ1-1; CDR3 DNA: TGCAGTGCTAGAGCAGGGGGCAGGAACACTGAAGCTTTCTTT; CDR3 protein: CSARAGGRNTEAFF
clone size: few; V gene: TRBV7-2; D gene: .; J gene: TRBJ1-5; CDR3 DNA: TGTGCCAGCAGCTTTTCGGGTAGGGATCAGCCCCAGCATTTT; CDR3 protein: CASSFSGRDQPQHF
clone size: .; V gene: TRBV18; D gene: TRBD2; J gene: TRBJ2-2; CDR3 DNA: TGTGCCAGCTCAAAAACTAGCGGGAGGAACACCGGGGAGCTGTTTTTT; CDR3 protein: CASSKTSGRNTGELFF
clone size: .; V gene: TRBV27; D gene: TRBD1; J gene: TRBJ2-5; CDR3 DNA: TGTGCCAGCACCTCCCTCGGGACAGGGGCCGGAGAGACCCAGTACTTC; CDR3 protein: CASTSLGTGAGETQYF
clone size: .; V gene: TRBV6-5; D gene: .; J gene: TRBJ1-3; CDR3 DNA: TGTGCCAGCAGTTACCCTTTCGAACTCTCTGGAAACACCATATATTTT; CDR3 protein: CASSYPFELSGNTIYF
clone size: many; V gene: TRBV4-1; D gene: TRBD1; J gene: TRBJ2-3; CDR3 DNA: TGCGCCAGCAGCCATCCGGACAGGGTCAGGGCAGATACGCAGTATTTT; CDR3 protein: CASSHPDRVRADTQYF
clone size: few; V gene: TRBV20-1; D gene: .; J gene: TRBJ1-2; CDR3 DNA: TGCAGTGCTAGAGATCCCGGGACTCCCGAGGGCTACACCTTC; CDR3 protein: CSARDPGTPEGYTF
clone size: .; V gene: TRBV7-3; D gene: .; J gene: TRBJ2-7; CDR3 DNA: TGTGCCAGCAGCCCGAACCACCCAGGCGAGCAGTACTTC; CDR3 protein: CASSPNHPGEQYF
clone size: .; V gene: TRBV20-1; D gene: TRBD2; J gene: TRBJ2-5; CDR3 DNA: TGCAGTGCTAGTCAGAGCGGGGGGGCCAAAGAGACCCAGTACTTC; CDR3 protein: CSASQSGGAKETQYF
clone size: many; V gene: TRBV3-1; D gene: TRBD1; J gene: TRBJ2-7; CDR3 DNA: TGTGCCAGCAGCCAGGGGACAGGGCCCTACGAGCAGTACTTC; CDR3 protein: CASSQGTGPYEQYF
clone size: once; V gene: TRBV20-1; D gene: .; J gene: TRBJ2-7; CDR3 DNA: TGCAGTGCTAGGCCCCCGGGCCAATCCCTCTACGCGCAGTACTTC; CDR3 protein: CSARPPGQSLYAQYF
clone size: few; V gene: TRBV4-1; D gene: .; J gene: TRBJ1-6; CDR3 DNA: TGCGCCAGCAGCCCAGTAGGGCCTAATTCACCCCTCCACTTT; CDR3 protein: CASSPVGPNSPLHF
clone size: few; V gene: TRBV12-3/TRBV12-4; D gene: .; J gene: TRBJ2-3; CDR3 DNA: TGTGCCAGCAGCTCTGACAGATCAATCGGGACAGATACGCAGTATTTT; CDR3 protein: CASSSDRSIGTDTQYF
clone size: .; V gene: TRBV12-3/TRBV12-4; D gene: .; J gene: TRBJ1-4; CDR3 DNA: TGTGCCAGCAGTCTGTGGACTGCTGCTGAAAAACTGTTTTTT; CDR3 protein: CASSLWTAAEKLFF
clone size: many; V gene: TRBV5-1; D gene: TRBD1; J gene: TRBJ1-1; CDR3 DNA: TGCGCCAGCAGCTCCCCTGATACCAGGGGGAAGGCACAAGCTTTCTTT; CDR3 protein: CASSSPDTRGKAQAFF
clone size: few; V gene: TRBV28; D gene: TRBD1; J gene: TRBJ1-5; CDR3 DNA: TGTGCCAGCAGCTCCGGGACAGGGTGGCAGCCCCAGCATTTT; CDR3 protein: CASSSGTGWQPQHF
clone size: .; V gene: TRBV24-1; D gene: .; J gene: TRBJ2-2; CDR3 DNA: TGTGCCACCAGTGACCCGGGACTCGGGCCCGGGGAGCTGTTTTTT; CDR3 protein: CATSDPGLGPGELFF
clone size: .; V gene: TRBV7-2; D gene: .; J gene: TRBJ2-1; CDR3 DNA: TGTGCCAGCAGCTTAGAACAGGGCGGGTATGAGCAGTTCTTC; CDR3 protein: CASSLEQGGYEQFF
clone size: few; V gene: TRBV19; D gene: TRBD1; J gene: TRBJ2-4; CDR3 DNA: TGTGCCAGTAGTTCGTGGACAGGGTTGGCCAAAAACATTCAGTACTTC; CDR3 protein: CASSSWTGLAKNIQYF
clone size: .; V gene: TRBV15; D gene: TRBD2; J gene: TRBJ2-1; CDR3 DNA: TGTGCCACCAGCGGCGGAGGACTAGCGGGAAACTATGAGCAGTTCTTC; CDR3 protein: CATSGGGLAGNYEQFF
clone size: .; V gene: TRBV20-1; D gene: TRBD1; J gene: TRBJ1-5; CDR3 DNA: TGCAGTGCTAGTTCCGGGACAGGGATCTTTAGCAATCAGCCCCAGCATTTT; CDR3 protein: CSASSGTGIFSNQPQHF
clone size: few; V gene: TRBV7-2; D gene: .; J gene: TRBJ2-2; CDR3 DNA: TGTGCCAGCTCCAGGGATAACACCGGGGAGCTGTTTTTT; CDR3 protein: CASSRDNTGELFF
clone size: .; V gene: TRBV2; D gene: .; J gene: TRBJ2-1; CDR3 DNA: TGTGCCAGCAGTTCCCTTGAGCAGTTCTTC; CDR3 protein: CASSSLEQFF
clone size: few; V gene: TRBV20-1; D gene: .; J gene: TRBJ2-1; CDR3 DNA: TGCAGTGCCCTGAGATCGGGAGTGGGGAATGAGCAGTTCTTC; CDR3 protein: CSALRSGVGNEQFF
clone size: .; V gene: TRBV7-9; D gene: .; J gene: TRBJ2-3; CDR3 DNA: TGTGCCAGCAGCCAAGGCAGCGGATCCTCAGATACGCAGTATTTT; CDR3 protein: CASSQGSGSSDTQYF
clone size: .; V gene: TRBV6-1; D gene: TRBD1; J gene: TRBJ2-2; CDR3 DNA: TGTGCCAGCAGCCCGACAGGGGTAGGGTCCGGGGAGCTGTTTTTT; CDR3 protein: CASSPTGVGSGELFF
clone size: few; V gene: TRBV4-3; D gene: TRBD2; J gene: TRBJ2-4; CDR3 DNA: TGCGCCAGCAGCCAAGATAGGGCTAGCGGGAGGGCAACCAAAAACATTCAGTACTTC; CDR3 protein: CASSQDRASGRATKNIQYF
clone size: .; V gene: TRBV6-2/TRBV6-3; D gene: TRBD1; J gene: TRBJ2-3; CDR3 DNA: TGTGCCAGCCGTTTCAGGGGGCGGACAGATACGCAGTATTTT; CDR3 protein: CASRFRGRTDTQYF
clone size: .; V gene: TRBV4-3; D gene: TRBD1; J gene: TRBJ1-5; CDR3 DNA: TGCGCCAGCAGCCTGGGACAGGAGAACAATCAGCCCCAGCATTTT; CDR3 protein: CASSLGQENNQPQHF
clone size: .; V gene: TRBV6-2/TRBV6-3; D gene: .; J gene: TRBJ2-3; CDR3 DNA: TGTGCCAGCAATTCTATGTCAGTCCTCACAGATACGCAGTATTTT; CDR3 protein: CASNSMSVLTDTQYF
clone size: few; V gene: TRBV20-1; D gene: TRBD2; J gene: TRBJ2-7; CDR3 DNA: TGCAGTGCTCCACCACCGGGACTAGCGGCCCGGGGGTACGAGCAGTACTTC; CDR3 protein: CSAPPPGLAARGYEQYF
clone size: few; V gene: TRBV7-2; D gene: TRBD1; J gene: TRBJ2-5; CDR3 DNA: TGTGCCAGCAGCACGGACAGGGGGCAAGAGACCCAGTACTTC; CDR3 protein: CASSTDRGQETQYF
clone size: .; V gene: TRBV7-2; D gene: TRBD1; J gene: TRBJ1-1; CDR3 DNA: TGTGCCAGCAACCGAGACAGGGTGGGGGGAGCTTTCTTT; CDR3 protein: CASNRDRVGGAFF
clone size: few; V gene: TRBV7-9; D gene: TRBD2; J gene: TRBJ2-7; CDR3 DNA: TGTGCCAGCAGCGCATCGGGACTAGCGGGAGAAGAGCAGTACTTC; CDR3 protein: CASSASGLAGEEQYF
clone size: many; V gene: TRBV5-1; D gene: .; J gene: TRBJ1-1; CDR3 DNA: TGTGCCAGCAGTTTAGGGGAGAACACTGAAGCTTTCTTT; CDR3 protein: CASSLGENTEAFF
clone size: few; V gene: TRBV28; D gene: .; J gene: TRBJ2-1; CDR3 DNA: TGTGCCAGCAGTTCTGGGGGTGGGGGGTCCTACAATGAGCAGTTCTTC; CDR3 protein: CASSSGGGGSYNEQFF